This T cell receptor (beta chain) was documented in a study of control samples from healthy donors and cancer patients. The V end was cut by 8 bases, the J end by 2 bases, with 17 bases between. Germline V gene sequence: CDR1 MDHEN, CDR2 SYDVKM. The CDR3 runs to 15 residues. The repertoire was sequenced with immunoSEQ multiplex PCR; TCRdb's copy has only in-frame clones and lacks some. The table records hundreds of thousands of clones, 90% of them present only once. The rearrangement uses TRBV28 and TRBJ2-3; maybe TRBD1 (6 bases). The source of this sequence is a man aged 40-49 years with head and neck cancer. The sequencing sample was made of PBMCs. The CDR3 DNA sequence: TGTGCCAGCGGGATACCGGGACAAGACACAGATACGCAGTATTTT. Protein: CASGIPGQDTDTQYF. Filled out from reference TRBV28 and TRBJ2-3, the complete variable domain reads DVKVTQSSRYLVKRTGEKVFLECVQDMDHENMFWYRQDPGLGLRLIYFSYDVKMKEKGDIPEGYSVSREKKERFSLILESASTNQTSMYLCASGIPGQDTDTQYFGPGTRLTVL.